The clone carrying this T cell receptor (beta chain) was picked up one time. The authors' processing: Researchers report that nucleated cell counts were estimated from reference gene primer amplification. Only in-frame clones appear in the TCRdb table, and some are missing; sequencing was by immunoSEQ multiplex PCR. V, J and clone size reflect that table, while D and trimming were determined from the DNA. The table has about 80,000 clones, over 70% seen once. This sample was included in a study of blood T cell repertoires in COVID-19. On the study more broadly: Italy, Spain and the United States were the sources of the convalescent and acute COVID-19 samples. Sources were T cells, B-cell-depleted T cells, or PBMCs; the material itself was cDNA or gDNA.

This CDR3 region has 13 residues. Trimming removed 2 bases at V and 5 bases at J, with 9 bases between. The V gene's germline CDR1 is MNHNS and CDR2 SASEGT. V and J are TRBV6-1 and TRBJ1-1, with D hard to call. Sample: peripheral blood. The TCR sequence derives from a human donor in a cohort sampled during active COVID-19. The CDR3 sequence: CASSEPGGTEAFF. In DNA form, the CDR3 reads TGTGCCAGCAGTGAACCGGGAGGGACTGAAGCTTTCTTT.